These 27 T cell receptor beta chains share one sample of origin, sequenced in a study of T cell responses to AZD1222 COVID-19 vaccine. Repertoires were generated with immunoSEQ multiplex PCR, while TCRdb's copy carries only in-frame clones and drops some. This sample yields more than 70,000 clones, of which 70% to 90% are seen a single time; 6% to 9% belongs to the top ten. Sequences were derived from peripheral blood, sampled on day 0 of AZD1222 vaccination. These receptors were collected from an adult in good health.

CDR3 loop: CASSLEGDYEQYF. The CDR3 DNA reads TGCGCCAGCAGCTTGGAGGGGGACTACGAGCAGTACTTC. The rearrangement joins TRBV5-1 to TRBJ2-7; weak D call: TRBD1 (6 bases). Trimming removed 0 bases at V and 3 bases at J, with 7 bases between. The CDR3 is made up of 13 amino acids. The germline V gene encodes CDR1 SGHRS and CDR2 YFSETQ.

This chain connects TRBV29-1 to TRBJ2-7; no firm D call. Germline V CDR1 and CDR2: SQVTM, ANQGSEA. Trimming removed 5 bases from V and 5 bases from J, with 10 bases in between. CDR3 length: 11 residues. This CDR3 reads CSVRTLNEQYF. The CDR3 DNA sequence: TGCAGCGTTCGAACCTTAAACGAGCAGTACTTC.

V and J are TRBV19 and TRBJ1-1; a possible D gene is TRBD1 (6 bases). This CDR3 is built from 15 residues. Germline CDR1 is LNHDA and CDR2 is SQIVND (reference sequence). Trimming left V 7 bases short and J 5 bases short, with 20 bases between. The CDR3 protein is CASKGGLLLRTEAFF. The CDR3 DNA reads as TGTGCCAGTAAGGGGGGTTTGCTCCTGAGAACTGAAGCTTTCTTT. Drawing the rest from reference TRBV19 and TRBJ1-1, the complete variable domain is DGGITQSPKYLFRKEGQNVTLSCEQNLNHDAMYWYRQDPGQGLRLIYYSQIVNDFQKGDIAEGYSVSREKKESFPLTVTSAQKNPTAFYLCASKGGLLLRTEAFFGQGTRLTVV.

V gene TRBV9 combines with J gene TRBJ1-2; D might be TRBD1 (5 bases). Germline CDR1 and CDR2: SGDLS and YYNGEE. With 0 bases removed from V and 4 bases from J, the gap between germline ends came to 28 bases. This CDR3 spans 20 amino acids. CDR3 in amino acids: CASSVGVGGTFSFFPYGYTF. For the CDR3, the DNA is TGTGCCAGCAGCGTAGGGGTCGGTGGGACTTTTTCCTTTTTCCCCTATGGCTACACCTTC.

The rearrangement uses TRBV19 and TRBJ1-1; perhaps TRBD1 as D (5 bases). The ends were cut back, 7 bases at V and 0 bases at J, with 18 bases in the middle. Germline-derived CDR1 and CDR2 are LNHDA and SQIVND (reference sequence). The CDR3 consists of 16 residues. CDR3 bases: TGTGCCAGTATGGGTAGCACTTGGGGGATGAACACTGAAGCTTTCTTT. This sequence encodes CASMGSTWGMNTEAFF.

This clone was counted only a few times. The chain joins TRBV28 to TRBJ2-7; 8 bases match TRBD2. The germline gives CDR1 MDHEN, CDR2 SYDVKM. J gave up 2 bases and V 1 base, and 4 bases lay outside the gene matches. CDR3 size: 15 residues. CDR3 bases: TGTGCCAGCAGTTTATCGGGAGGGCCTACCTACGAGCAGTACTTC. Its translation is CASSLSGGPTYEQYF.

The chain employs TRBV27 and TRBJ2-7; 8 bases agree with TRBD2. J was trimmed by 0 bases and V by 7 bases; bases with no gene match: 5. This CDR3 comprises 14 residues. The germline V gene has CDR1 MNHEY and CDR2 SMNVEV (reference sequence). CDR3 in amino acids: CASISSGSSYEQYF. The CDR3 coding sequence is TGTGCCAGCATCTCAAGCGGGAGCTCCTACGAGCAGTACTTC.

The gene calls are TRBV19 and TRBJ2-2; D is possibly TRBD1 (5 bases). CDR1 is LNHDA, CDR2 SQIVND, per germline (reference sequence). CDR3 length: 16 amino acids. V gave up 0 bases and J gave up 5 bases, with 13 bases separating them. CDR3 DNA sequence: TGTGCCAGTAGTATAGATCTTCAGGGATGGACCGGGGAGCTGTTTTTT. This codes for CASSIDLQGWTGELFF.

This chain uses TRBV6-5 with TRBJ2-7; TRBD2 agrees at 8 bases. The V and J ends lost 2 bases and 3 bases, in that order; junction bases with no gene match: 0. Germline V gene sequence: CDR1 MNHEY, CDR2 SVGAGI. The CDR3 covers 13 residues. The CDR3 here is CASSYAGGYEQYF. CDR3 bases: TGTGCCAGCAGTTACGCGGGAGGCTACGAGCAGTACTTC.

The V gene is TRBV10-2, the J gene TRBJ1-5, with D perhaps TRBD1 (6 bases). V was clipped by 6 bases and J by 3 bases, with 12 bases between them. The CDR3 sequence is 14 residues long. CDR1 is WSHSY, CDR2 SAAADI, per germline. The CDR3 DNA sequence: TGCGCCAGCAGGAACAGGGAACTCAATCAGCCCCAGCATTTT. Protein sequence: CASRNRELNQPQHF.

This sequence joins TRBV7-3 and TRBJ2-1, with no clear D. V dropped 1 base and J dropped 1 base, with 8 bases sitting between them. Germline CDR1 is SGHTA and CDR2 is FQGTGA. The CDR3 has 15 amino acids. The DNA for the CDR3 is TGTGCCAGCAGCTTAATGTCTGGGTCCTACAATGAGCAGTTCTTC. Encoded protein: CASSLMSGSYNEQFF.

This clone was seen a few times. The genes are TRBV7-2 and TRBJ2-7; D tentatively reads TRBD1 or TRBD2 (5 bases each). V lost 4 bases to trimming and J lost 2 bases, with 12 bases between them. Germline assignment: CDR1 SGHTA and CDR2 FQGNSA. The CDR3 loop spans 14 amino acids. CDR3 nucleotide sequence: TGTGCCAGCAGCTCGGGGACGATCGCCTACGAGCAGTACTTC. This codes for CASSSGTIAYEQYF.

The chain employs TRBV3-1 (or the pseudogene TRBV3-2) and TRBJ1-4; 7 positions match TRBD1. In germline, CDR1 is LGHDT, CDR2 YNNKEL (reference sequence). V shed 6 bases and J 1 base; nucleotides not matched to a gene: 2. The CDR3 loop spans 14 amino acids. CDR3 DNA sequence: TGTGCCAGCAGGAACAGGGGAACTAATGAAAAACTGTTTTTT. Protein: CASRNRGTNEKLFF.

This clone showed up just a few times. This chain connects TRBV28 to TRBJ2-7; D possibly corresponds to TRBD1 (5 bases). Per the germline V gene, CDR1 is MDHEN and CDR2 is SYDVKM. Deletions cut 8 bases from V and 0 bases from J, with 8 bases between. This CDR3 has 12 residues. The CDR3 reads CASQGDSYEQYF. CDR3 nucleotide sequence: TGTGCCAGCCAAGGGGACTCCTACGAGCAGTACTTC.

The J gene is TRBJ1-2, the V gene TRBV10-3; D remains unclear. V shed 3 bases and J shed 8 bases, with 10 bases lying between them. The V gene's germline CDR1 is ENHRY and CDR2 SYGVKD. CDR3 size: 12 residues. CDR3: CAISDPGVGYTF. In DNA form, the CDR3 reads TGTGCCATCAGTGACCCCGGGGTGGGCTACACCTTC.

This clone has just a few counts. The chain links TRBV28 to TRBJ1-3; D not resolved. Germline-derived CDR1 and CDR2 are MDHEN and SYDVKM. V lost 2 bases and J 0 bases, leaving 5 bases between the germline ends. This CDR3 is 14 amino acids long. In DNA, the CDR3 is TGTGCCAGCAGTTTAGGGCTCTCTGGAAACACCATATATTTT. This encodes CASSLGLSGNTIYF.

The J gene is TRBJ1-1, the V gene TRBV5-1, with 8 bases identical to TRBD1. The V gene end was trimmed by 1 base and the J gene end by 4 bases; junction bases not matched to a gene: 9. This CDR3 has 16 residues. CDR1 SGHRS and CDR2 YFSETQ come from the germline V gene. The CDR3 protein is CASSLRPGGFGTEAFF. CDR3 DNA sequence: TGCGCCAGCAGCTTGAGGCCAGGGGGCTTTGGCACTGAAGCTTTCTTT.

This clone has only one observation. The chain employs TRBV3-1 (or the pseudogene TRBV3-2) and TRBJ2-2; a weak D match, TRBD1 (7 bases). The CDR3 runs 15 residues. V gave up 1 base and J gave up 8 bases, with 14 bases separating them. In germline, CDR1 is LGHDT, CDR2 YNNKEL (reference sequence). In nucleotides, the CDR3 is TGTGCCAGCAGCCAAGGGTACAGGGGAGGTGGGGAGCTGTTTTTT. Amino acids: CASSQGYRGGGELFF.

A single count supports this clone. The rearrangement links TRBV28 to TRBJ2-4, with 12 bases identical to TRBD1. Germline trimming cut 5 bases from V and 8 bases from J; bases unmatched to any gene: 7. The CDR3 sequence is 15 residues long. From germline, CDR1 is MDHEN and CDR2 SYDVKM. As DNA, the CDR3 is TGTGCCAGCAGTCCGGGGACAGGGGGCGGCTACATTCAGTACTTC. Its protein product is CASSPGTGGGYIQYF.

This clone was seen only a few times. This chain uses TRBV7-9 with TRBJ2-1; 11 bases are a match to TRBD2. Trimming took 0 bases from V and 1 from J; bases not matched to a gene: 2. The CDR3 spans 17 residues. CDR1 is SEHNR and CDR2 is FQNEAQ in the germline V gene (reference sequence). CDR3 region: CASSLATSGMSYNEQFF. The DNA for the CDR3 is TGTGCCAGCAGCTTAGCGACTAGCGGGATGTCCTACAATGAGCAGTTCTTC.

The rearrangement uses TRBV7-9 and TRBJ1-1; 7 nucleotides match TRBD1. V shed 4 bases, J shed 3 bases, and the junction held 11 bases outside the gene matches. This CDR3 spans 16 amino acids. The V gene's germline CDR1 is SEHNR and CDR2 FQNEAQ (reference sequence). Here the CDR3 reads CASSSGQGQMYTEAFF. In DNA, the CDR3 is TGTGCCAGCAGCTCGGGTCAGGGACAGATGTACACTGAAGCTTTCTTT.

This clone was seen once. The chain is built from TRBV27 and TRBJ2-7; 7 bases are shared with TRBD1. Looked up from germline, CDR1 is MNHEY and CDR2 is SMNVEV (reference sequence). The CDR3 sequence is 13 residues long. After removal of 6 bases from V and 6 bases from J, the junction contained 8 bases not matched to a gene. This chain's CDR3 is CASRRTGVGEQYF. CDR3 DNA sequence: TGTGCCAGCAGACGCACAGGGGTGGGCGAGCAGTACTTC.

In nucleotides, the CDR3 is TGTGCCAGCTCAGCCGGGACTAGCGGGTGGGAGCAGTACTTC. Translated: CASSAGTSGWEQYF. This chain links TRBV18 with TRBJ2-7, with 12 bases that match TRBD2. Trimming at V came to 5 bases and at J to 7 bases, leaving 6 bases not matched to a gene. This CDR3 spans 14 amino acids. Germline values: CDR1 KGHSH, CDR2 LQKENI.

The chain employs TRBV5-6 and TRBJ1-6; D is ambiguous. Deletions cut 0 bases from V and 6 bases from J, with 13 bases between. The CDR3 extends over 16 amino acids. Germline lookup yields CDR1 SGHDT and CDR2 YYEEEE. The CDR3 DNA reads as TGTGCCAGCAGCTTGGTGGAGACAACGGCTAATTCACCCCTCCACTTT. The encoded protein is CASSLVETTANSPLHF.

The V and J genes are TRBV5-1 and TRBJ2-5, with 9 bases lining up with TRBD2. The CDR3 contains 16 residues. Germline V lookup: CDR1 SGHRS, CDR2 YFSETQ. V gave up 0 bases and J gave up 2 bases; unmatched junction bases: 5. CDR3 bases: TGCGCCAGCAGCTTGGGCGGTCTAGCGGGACAAGAGACCCAGTACTTC. It translates to CASSLGGLAGQETQYF.

The chain joins TRBV2 to TRBJ1-5; D gene uncertain. V lost 2 bases, J lost 2 bases, and 7 bases lay in between. CDR1 is SNHLY, CDR2 FYNNEI, per germline. The CDR3 spans 14 residues. In DNA, the CDR3 is TGTGCCAGCAGTGAACTGGGCGGCAATCAGCCCCAGCATTTT. Protein sequence: CASSELGGNQPQHF.

This clone came up once. The V gene is TRBV7-2, the J gene TRBJ1-3; D gene unclear. V gave up 7 bases and J gave up 0 bases, with 10 bases separating them. This CDR3 contains 14 residues. The germline V gene has CDR1 SGHTA and CDR2 FQGNSA. CDR3 amino acids: CASTQASSGNTIYF. The DNA for the CDR3 is TGTGCCAGCACCCAGGCGAGCTCTGGAAACACCATATATTTT.